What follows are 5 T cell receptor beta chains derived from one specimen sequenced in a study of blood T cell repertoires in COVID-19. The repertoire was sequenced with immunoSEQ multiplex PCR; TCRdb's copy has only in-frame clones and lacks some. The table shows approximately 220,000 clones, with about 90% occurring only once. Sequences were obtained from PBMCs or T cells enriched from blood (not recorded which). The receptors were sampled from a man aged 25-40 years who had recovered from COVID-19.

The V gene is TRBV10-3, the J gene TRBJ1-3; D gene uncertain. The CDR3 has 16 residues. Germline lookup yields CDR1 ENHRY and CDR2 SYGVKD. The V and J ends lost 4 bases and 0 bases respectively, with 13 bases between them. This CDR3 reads CAISGRRFTSGNTIYF. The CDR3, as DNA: TGTGCCATCAGTGGACGGAGGTTCACCTCTGGAAACACCATATATTTT.

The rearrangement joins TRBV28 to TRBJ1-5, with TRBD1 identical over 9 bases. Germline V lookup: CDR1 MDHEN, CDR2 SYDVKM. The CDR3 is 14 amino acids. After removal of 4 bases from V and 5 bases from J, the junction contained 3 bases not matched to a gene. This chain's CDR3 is CASSYTGGYQPQHF. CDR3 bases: TGTGCCAGCAGTTACACAGGGGGCTATCAGCCCCAGCATTTT.

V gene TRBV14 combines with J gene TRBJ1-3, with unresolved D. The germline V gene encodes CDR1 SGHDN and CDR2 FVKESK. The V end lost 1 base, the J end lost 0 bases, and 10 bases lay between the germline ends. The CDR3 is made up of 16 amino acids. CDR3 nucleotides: TGTGCCAGCAGCCAAGTTCTGACTACCTCTGGAAACACCATATATTTT. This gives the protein CASSQVLTTSGNTIYF.

This CDR3 is CASSRGQGGTEAFF. The CDR3 DNA is TGTGCCAGCTCACGAGGACAGGGGGGGACTGAAGCTTTCTTT. The chain has TRBV18 and TRBJ1-1, with 10 bases matching TRBD1. Germline V gene sequence: CDR1 KGHSH, CDR2 LQKENI. The CDR3 totals 14 residues. Trimming cost V 4 bases and J 5 bases; bases outside gene matches: 4.

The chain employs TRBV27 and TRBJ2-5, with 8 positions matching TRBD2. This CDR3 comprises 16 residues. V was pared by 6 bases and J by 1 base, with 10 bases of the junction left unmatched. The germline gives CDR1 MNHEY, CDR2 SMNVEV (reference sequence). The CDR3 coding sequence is TGTGCCAGCAGCCACCGGACTACTAGCGGCCAAGAGACCCAGTACTTC. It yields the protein CASSHRTTSGQETQYF.